This TCR beta chain derives from a study of graft-versus-host responses after intestinal transplantation. The protocol was immunoSEQ multiplex PCR, while the TCRdb copy is restricted to in-frame clones and leaves out a portion. The table includes approximately 130,000 clones, around nine tenths detected once. Note on this clone: Its antigen remains unknown.

Germline trimming cut 4 bases from V and 3 bases from J; bases unmatched to any gene: 7. The germline V gene has CDR1 SGDLS and CDR2 YYNGEE. CDR3 length equals 15 residues. This TCR came from a human donor who received an intestinal transplant. Sequencing used unstimulated CD4+ T cells sorted from spleen or lymph node cells, obtained before intestinal transplant. The V and J genes are TRBV9 and TRBJ2-1, with 7 nucleotides matching TRBD2. CDR3 residues: CASSPGRGVYNEQFF. The CDR3 bases are TGTGCCAGCAGCCCTGGCCGGGGGGTCTACAATGAGCAGTTCTTC.